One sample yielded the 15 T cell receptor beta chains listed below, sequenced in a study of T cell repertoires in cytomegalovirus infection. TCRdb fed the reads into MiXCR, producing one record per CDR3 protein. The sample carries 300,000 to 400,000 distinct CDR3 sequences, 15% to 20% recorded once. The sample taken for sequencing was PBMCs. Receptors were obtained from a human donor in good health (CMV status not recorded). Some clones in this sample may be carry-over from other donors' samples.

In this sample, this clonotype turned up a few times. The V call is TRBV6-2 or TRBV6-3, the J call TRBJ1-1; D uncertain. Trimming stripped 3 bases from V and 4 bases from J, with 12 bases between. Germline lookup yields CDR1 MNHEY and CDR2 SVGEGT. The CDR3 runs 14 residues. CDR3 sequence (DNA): TGTGCCAGCAGTTATTCCGGGAGGATCACTGAAGCTTTCTTT. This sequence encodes CASSYSGRITEAFF.

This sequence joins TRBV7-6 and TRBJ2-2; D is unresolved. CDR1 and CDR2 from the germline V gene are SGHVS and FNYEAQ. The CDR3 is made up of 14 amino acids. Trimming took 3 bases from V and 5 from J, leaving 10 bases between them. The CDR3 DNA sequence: TGTGCCAGCAGCTTCTCCGTACAGACCGGGGAGCTGTTTTTT. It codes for CASSFSVQTGELFF. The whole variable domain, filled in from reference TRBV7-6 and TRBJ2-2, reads GAGVSQSPRYKVTKRGQDVALRCDPISGHVSLYWYRQALGQGPEFLTYFNYEAQQDKSGLPNDRFSAERPEGSISTLTIQRTEQRDSAMYRCASSFSVQTGELFFGEGSRLTVL.

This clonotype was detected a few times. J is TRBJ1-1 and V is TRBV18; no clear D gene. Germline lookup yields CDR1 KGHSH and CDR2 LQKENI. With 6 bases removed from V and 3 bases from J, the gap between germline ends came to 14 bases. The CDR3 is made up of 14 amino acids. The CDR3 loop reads CASSPTQSYTEAFF. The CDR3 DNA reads TGTGCCAGCTCCCCGACGCAGTCTTACACTGAAGCTTTCTTT.

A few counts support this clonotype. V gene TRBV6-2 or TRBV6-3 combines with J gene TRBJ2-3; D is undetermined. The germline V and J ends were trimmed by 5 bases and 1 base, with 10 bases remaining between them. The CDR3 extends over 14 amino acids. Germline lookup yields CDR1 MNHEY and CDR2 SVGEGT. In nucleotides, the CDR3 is TGTGCCAGCAGTCAGCGATCTGGCACAGATACGCAGTATTTT. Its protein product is CASSQRSGTDTQYF.

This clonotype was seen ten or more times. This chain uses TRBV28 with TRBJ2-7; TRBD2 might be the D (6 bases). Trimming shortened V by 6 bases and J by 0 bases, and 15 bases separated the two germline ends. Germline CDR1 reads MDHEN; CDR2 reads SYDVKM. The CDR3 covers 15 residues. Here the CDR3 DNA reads TGTGCCAGCAGACTAGCACCAGAGAGCTCCTACGAGCAGTACTTC. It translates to CASRLAPESSYEQYF. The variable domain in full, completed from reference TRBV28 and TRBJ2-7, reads DVKVTQSSRYLVKRTGEKVFLECVQDMDHENMFWYRQDPGLGLRLIYFSYDVKMKEKGDIPEGYSVSREKKERFSLILESASTNQTSMYLCASRLAPESSYEQYFGPGTRLTVT.

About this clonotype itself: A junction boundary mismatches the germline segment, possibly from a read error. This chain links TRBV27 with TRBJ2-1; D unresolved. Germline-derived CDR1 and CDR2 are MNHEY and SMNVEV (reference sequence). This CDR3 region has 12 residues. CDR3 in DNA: TGTGCCAGCAGTTCCCCAAACAAAGAGCAGTTCTTC. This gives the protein CASSSPNKEQFF.

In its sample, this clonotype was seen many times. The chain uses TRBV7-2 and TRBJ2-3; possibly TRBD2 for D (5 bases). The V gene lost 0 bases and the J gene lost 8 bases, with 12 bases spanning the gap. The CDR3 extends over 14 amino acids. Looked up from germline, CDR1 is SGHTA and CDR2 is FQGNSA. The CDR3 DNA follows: TGTGCCAGCAGCTTAGCCTCAGCAGGAGGTACGCAGTATTTT. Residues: CASSLASAGGTQYF.

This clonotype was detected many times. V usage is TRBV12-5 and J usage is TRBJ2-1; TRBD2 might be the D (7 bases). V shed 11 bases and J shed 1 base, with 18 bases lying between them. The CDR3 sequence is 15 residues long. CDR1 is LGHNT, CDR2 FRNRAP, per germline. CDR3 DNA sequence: TGTGCTGGGGGGGGAGACAGGCTTTCCTACAATGAGCAGTTCTTC. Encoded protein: CAGGGDRLSYNEQFF.

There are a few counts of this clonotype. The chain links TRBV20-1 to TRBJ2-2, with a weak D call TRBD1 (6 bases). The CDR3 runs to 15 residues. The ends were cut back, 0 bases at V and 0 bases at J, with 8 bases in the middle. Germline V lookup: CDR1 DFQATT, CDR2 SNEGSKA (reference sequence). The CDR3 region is CSAREGAANTGELFF. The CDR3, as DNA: TGCAGTGCTAGAGAGGGGGCCGCGAACACCGGGGAGCTGTTTTTT.

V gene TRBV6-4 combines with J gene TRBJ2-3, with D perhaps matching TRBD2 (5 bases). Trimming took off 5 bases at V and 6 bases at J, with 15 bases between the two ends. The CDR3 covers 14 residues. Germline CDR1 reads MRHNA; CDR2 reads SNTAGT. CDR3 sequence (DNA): TGTGCCAGCAGTTCTCGAGGGCTCGGGGATACGCAGTATTTT. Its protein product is CASSSRGLGDTQYF.

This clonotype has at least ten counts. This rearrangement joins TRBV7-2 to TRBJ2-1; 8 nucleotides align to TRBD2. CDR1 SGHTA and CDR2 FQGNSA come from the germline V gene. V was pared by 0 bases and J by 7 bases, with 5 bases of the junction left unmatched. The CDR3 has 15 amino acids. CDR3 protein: CASSLAAGGGNEQFF. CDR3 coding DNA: TGTGCCAGCAGCTTAGCGGCGGGGGGAGGGAATGAGCAGTTCTTC. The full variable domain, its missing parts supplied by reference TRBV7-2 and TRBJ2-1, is GAGVSQSPSNKVTEKGKDVELRCDPISGHTALYWYRQSLGQGLEFLIYFQGNSAPDKSGLPSDRFSAERTGGSVSTLTIQRTQQEDSAVYLCASSLAAGGGNEQFFGPGTRLTVL.

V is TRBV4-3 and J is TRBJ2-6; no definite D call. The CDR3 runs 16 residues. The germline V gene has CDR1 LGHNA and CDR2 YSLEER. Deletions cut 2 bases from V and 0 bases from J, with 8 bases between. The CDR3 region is CASSQQLHSGANVLTF. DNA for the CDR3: TGCGCCAGCAGCCAACAACTCCACTCTGGGGCCAACGTCCTGACTTTC.

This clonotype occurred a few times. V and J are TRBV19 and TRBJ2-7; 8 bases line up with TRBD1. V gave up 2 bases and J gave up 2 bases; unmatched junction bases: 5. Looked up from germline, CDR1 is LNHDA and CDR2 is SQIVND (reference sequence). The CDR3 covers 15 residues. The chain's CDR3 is CASSILPGGAYEQYF. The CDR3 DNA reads TGTGCCAGTAGTATACTGCCAGGGGGCGCCTACGAGCAGTACTTC.

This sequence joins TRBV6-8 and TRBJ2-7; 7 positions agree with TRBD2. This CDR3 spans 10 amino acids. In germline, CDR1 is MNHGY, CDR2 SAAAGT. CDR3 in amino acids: CVTGRYEQYF. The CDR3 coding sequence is TGTGTCACCGGGAGGTACGAGCAGTACTTC.

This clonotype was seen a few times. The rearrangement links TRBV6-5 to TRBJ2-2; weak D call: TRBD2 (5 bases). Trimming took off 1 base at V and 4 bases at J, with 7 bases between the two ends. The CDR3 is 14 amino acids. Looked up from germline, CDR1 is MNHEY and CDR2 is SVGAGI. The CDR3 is CASSYLSGTGELFF. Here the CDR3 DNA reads TGTGCCAGCAGTTACTTGAGCGGCACCGGGGAGCTGTTTTTT.